This TCR beta chain was identified during a study of blood T cell repertoires in COVID-19 (dated by TCRdb to about 2020). Background on the whole study: Samples from collaborators originated in the United States, Italy and Spain and spanned both the acute and convalescent phases of COVID-19. The prospective study material was composed of cDNA or gDNA derived from T cells, B-cell-depleted T cells, or PBMCs. Deeply sampled blood TCRbeta repertoires from subjects exposed to, actively infected with, or recovered from COVID-19 were included in the dataset. A freely available public database, intended as a resource for researchers studying the immune response to SARS-CoV-2, is where the repertoires were released. The samples were drawn from two sources: the first 160 participants of the ongoing ImmuneRACE study, and 1,000 to 1,500 subjects contributed by 6 global collaborators. Nearly every sample came with metadata listing a de-identified subject ID, COVID-19 status, age in years and sex. HLA class I and class II types, where available, came from metadata supplied by the sample provider rather than from assay-based typing. Results and caveats for the whole study, not just this receptor: How much clinical and demographic metadata was included differed by source and by participant, and the metadata was provided uncurated.

Participants in the prospective study were aged roughly 18 to 100 years, lived in 20 to 30 United States geographic areas, and enrolled through a virtual design. In the prospective study, cohorts were assigned on the basis of participant-reported clinical history obtained from a screening survey and a study questionnaire. For ImmuneRACE Cohort 3, a participant was defined as recovered based on two consecutive negative NP/OP PCR tests, clearance by a healthcare professional, or resolution of symptoms. Each participant in the prospective study had whole blood, serum and a nasopharyngeal or oropharyngeal swab collected by mobile phlebotomists. Additional blood draws and questionnaires over an approximately 2-month period could optionally be provided by prospective study participants. Blood samples from the prospective study were shipped frozen or at room temperature prior to DNA extraction. Of note for this clone: Its cognate antigen has yet to be identified. Base qualities were left out, and no much larger clone turns up one base away.

The immunoSEQ Assay, a bias-controlled multiplex PCR, was used to amplify TCRbeta CDR3 regions from genomic DNA. The paper's data handling went like this. Nucleated cell counts per sample were estimated from amplification of reference gene primers within the assay. Sequence reads were collapsed and filtered to measure the absolute abundance of every unique TCRbeta CDR3 rearrangement. Productive Simpson clonality was computed per sample as the square root of Simpson's diversity index over productive rearrangements. This is the immuneACCESS table as TCRdb keeps it, with only in-frame sequences that have V and J called. A part of the clones is gone; compared with another copy, unresolved V genes explain less than half, and the rest is unexplained. For V, J and clone size, that table is used; D and trimming come from the DNA. The sample table shows fewer than 350,000 clones, and approximately 85% are seen once. More than 2% of the sample is held by the ten biggest clonotypes.

The CDR3 numbers 15 residues from cysteine through phenylalanine. The kept DNA is CDR3 alone, 45 bases in frame from the first base. Taken from the germline V gene, the CDR1 and CDR2 loops are SGHVS and FNYEAQ. At the junction V is shortened by 4 bases and J by 6 bases; bases outside the gene matches: 7. This sequence was found in a man aged 25-40 years who had recovered from COVID-19. The sample consisted of PBMCs or T cells enriched from blood (not recorded which). The chain is made from TRBV7-6 and TRBJ2-1, and TRBD1 matches 9 of the central bases. At the DNA level, the sequence is TGTGCCAGCAGCTCCCCGGGACAGGGTATCAATGAGCAGTTCTTC. This sequence encodes CASSSPGQGINEQFF.